The rows below give T cell receptor beta chains drawn from one sample of a study of blood T cell repertoires in COVID-19. Generated by immunoSEQ multiplex PCR, the TCRdb table keeps only in-frame clones and is missing some. Of 150,000 or so clones in the sample, 75% to 90% are singletons; the top ten hold 13%. The sequenced sample was peripheral blood. Source of these receptors: a man between 18 and 35 years old with COVID-19, enrolled during active disease. Both conserved end residues are part of each CDR3. The order of the fields is J gene, clone size, D gene, V gene, CDR3 DNA, CDR3 protein. A D gene is named only where the DNA matches it firmly. Where a row states a size, it is once, few, many or the class of an expanded clone; other rows omit it.

>TRBJ2-4|.|.|TRBV19
TGTGCCAGTAGTATCGATGACTGGACCAAAAACATTCAGTACTTC
CASSIDDWTKNIQYF
>TRBJ1-6|once|TRBD1|TRBV4-1
TGCGCCAGCAGCCCGGGACAGGGGAATTCACCCCTCCACTTT
CASSPGQGNSPLHF
>TRBJ1-5|.|TRBD1|TRBV28
TGTGCCAGCATCGAAGACAGGGGTATTGGTCAGCCCCAGCATTTT
CASIEDRGIGQPQHF
>TRBJ2-7|many|TRBD1|TRBV28
TGTGCCAGCAGTTTCTTAGGACAGGGATTATTGTACTTC
CASSFLGQGLLYF
>TRBJ2-7|.|TRBD2|TRBV27
TGTGCCAGCAGCCGAAGGACTAGCGGGTTTATCGCCTACGAGCAGTACTTC
CASSRRTSGFIAYEQYF
>TRBJ2-1|.|TRBD1|TRBV9
TGTGCCAGCAGCGTAAGGGACAGGGGGAGAACCTACAATGAGCAGTTCTTC
CASSVRDRGRTYNEQFF
>TRBJ2-1|.|TRBD2|TRBV10-3
TGTGCCATCAGGCGACTAGCGGGGAGCTCCTACAATGAGCAGTTCTTC
CAIRRLAGSSYNEQFF
>TRBJ2-2|.|.|TRBV7-3
TGTGCCAGCAGCTTATTCGGGGGTGACACCGGGGAGCTGTTTTTT
CASSLFGGDTGELFF
>TRBJ2-5|.|TRBD1|TRBV4-3
TGCGCCAGCAGCCAATCCCCCGGGACAGCGGAGACCCAGTACTTC
CASSQSPGTAETQYF
>TRBJ2-7|.|TRBD2|TRBV27
TGTGCCAGCAGCCTCCTTCCAGCGGGAATCGACGAGCAGTACTTC
CASSLLPAGIDEQYF
>TRBJ2-7|.|TRBD1|TRBV9
TGTGCCAGCAGCGCCGGGACAGCCTACGAGCAGTACTTC
CASSAGTAYEQYF
>TRBJ1-4|.|.|TRBV9
TGTGCCAGCAGCGTAGCAGGGGCGCGGGAAAAACTGTTTTTT
CASSVAGAREKLFF
>TRBJ2-2|.|TRBD2|TRBV5-1
TGCGCCAGCAGCTTGGGACTAGCGTTGGGGGAGCTGTTTTTT
CASSLGLALGELFF
>TRBJ2-1|.|.|TRBV11-2
TGTGCCAGCAGCTTAGCGGGAGAACTCTACAATGAGCAGTTCTTC
CASSLAGELYNEQFF
>TRBJ1-2|.|TRBD1|TRBV28
TGTGCCAGCAGTCCGGGACAGACGAACTATGGCTACACCTTC
CASSPGQTNYGYTF
>TRBJ2-3|.|.|TRBV2
TGTGCCAGCAGTGATTTCCTAGGCCGTTTCGCAGATACGCAGTATTTT
CASSDFLGRFADTQYF
>TRBJ2-1|.|.|TRBV28
TGTGCCACCCTCCTAAGTGAGCACAATGAGCAGTTCTTC
CATLLSEHNEQFF
>TRBJ2-7|.|TRBD2|TRBV9
TGTGCCAGCAGCCCCGGACTAGCTGTTACATACGAGCAGTACTTC
CASSPGLAVTYEQYF
>TRBJ2-2|once|.|TRBV15
TGTGCCACCAGCCGGAGCAGGGCCGTGGCCGGGGAGCTGTTTTTT
CATSRSRAVAGELFF
>TRBJ2-3|.|TRBD1|TRBV10-2
TGCGCCAGCAGTGAGTCGGGCAGGGGGCTAGATACGCAGTATTTT
CASSESGRGLDTQYF
>TRBJ2-3|.|.|TRBV6-5
TGTGCCAGCAGTTACGTTGGCTTGGATACGCAGTATTTT
CASSYVGLDTQYF
>TRBJ2-1|once|TRBD2|TRBV9
TGTGCCAGCAGCGTGGCTAGCGGGAGCAATGAGCAGTTCTTC
CASSVASGSNEQFF
>TRBJ2-3|.|.|TRBV7-8
TGTGCCAGCAGCTTGCAGGGGTTAAACACAGATACGCAGTATTTT
CASSLQGLNTDTQYF
>TRBJ1-2|few|.|TRBV4-1
TGCGCCAGCAGCCAAAGGGTTCCAGGGTCGATTCCCAACTATGGCTACACCTTC
CASSQRVPGSIPNYGYTF
>TRBJ1-6|.|.|TRBV6-4
TGTGCCAGCAGTGAGATTAGCGATTCACCCCTCCACTTT
CASSEISDSPLHF
>TRBJ1-1|.|.|TRBV30
TGTGCCTGGAGTGAAACCAGAAGGGGTAACACTGAAGCTTTCTTT
CAWSETRRGNTEAFF
>TRBJ2-7|.|TRBD2|TRBV4-2
TGTGCCAGCAGCCAAGACACGGGAGGGGTAACCTACGAGCAGTACTTC
CASSQDTGGVTYEQYF
>TRBJ2-1|.|TRBD2|TRBV11-2
TGTGCCAGCAGCCTGCTAGCGGGAGGGCACTACAATGAGCAGTTCTTC
CASSLLAGGHYNEQFF
>TRBJ1-4|.|.|TRBV7-8
TGTGCCAGCAGCTTAGGTGGGGCCCCAACTAATGAAAAACTGTTTTTT
CASSLGGAPTNEKLFF
>TRBJ1-2|.|.|TRBV4-1
TGCGCCAGCAGCCTAGGGAGGGGGTCCTATGGCTACACCTTC
CASSLGRGSYGYTF
>TRBJ2-1|.|.|TRBV9
TGTGCCAGCAGCGTCGACTGGGACTTATTTGGTGAGCAGTTCTTC
CASSVDWDLFGEQFF
>TRBJ2-7|.|TRBD1|TRBV19
TGTGCCAGTAGTTCCGGGACAGGGCCCTACGAGCAGTACTTC
CASSSGTGPYEQYF
>TRBJ2-5|.|TRBD1|TRBV5-4
TGTGCCAGCAGCTCACAGGGGGCCGAAGAGACCCAGTACTTC
CASSSQGAEETQYF
>TRBJ2-1|.|.|TRBV6-5
TGTGCCAGCAGTTACTGGGGGCTCGGCTCCTACAATGAGCAGTTCTTC
CASSYWGLGSYNEQFF
>TRBJ2-1|once|TRBD1|TRBV19
TGTGCCAGTAGTACAGGGGGCTATGATGAGCAGTTCTTC
CASSTGGYDEQFF
>TRBJ2-7|.|.|TRBV19
TGTGCCAGTAGTTCCGGGTCCGGAGGAACCTACGAGCAGTACTTC
CASSSGSGGTYEQYF
>TRBJ2-2|.|TRBD2|TRBV6-4
TGTGCCAGCAGTCCCTCAGCGGGAGTCGGGGAGCTGTTTTTT
CASSPSAGVGELFF
>TRBJ2-7|.|TRBD1|TRBV15
TGTGCCACCAGCAGAGAAGGGGACAGGGAAGACGAGCAGTACTTC
CATSREGDREDEQYF
>TRBJ2-7|.|TRBD1|TRBV6-2/TRBV6-3
TGTGCCAGCAGTTCGGACAGGGTGGTCTACGAGCAGTACTTC
CASSSDRVVYEQYF
>TRBJ2-3|.|TRBD2|TRBV2
TGTGCCAGCAGGGCGACTAGCGGGAGTACAGATACGCAGTATTTT
CASRATSGSTDTQYF
>TRBJ2-5|.|.|TRBV11-2
TGTGCCAGCAGCTTAGATCTGGGGACACCACAAGAGACCCAGTACTTC
CASSLDLGTPQETQYF
>TRBJ2-7|.|TRBD1|TRBV6-5
TGTGCCAGCAGCGCCGGGACAGGGAGATACGAGCAGTACTTC
CASSAGTGRYEQYF
>TRBJ1-6|.|.|TRBV5-5
TGTGCCAGCACCCGGGGGGGACCTTATAATTCACCCCTCCACTTT
CASTRGGPYNSPLHF
>TRBJ1-1|.|.|TRBV2
TGTGCCAGGAGGAGGGGAACTGAAGCTTTCTTT
CARRRGTEAFF
>TRBJ2-3|.|TRBD1|TRBV12-3/TRBV12-4
TGTGCCAGCAGGGGACAGCGCACAGATACGCAGTATTTT
CASRGQRTDTQYF
>TRBJ1-6|.|.|TRBV27
TGTGCCAGCAGTTTATCCGGGGGTTCCTCACCCCTCCACTTT
CASSLSGGSSPLHF
>TRBJ1-1|.|TRBD1|TRBV6-4
TGTGCCAGCAGTACCGGGACAGGGAACACTGAAGCTTTCTTT
CASSTGTGNTEAFF
>TRBJ1-1|.|.|TRBV24-1
TGTGCCACCAGTGCGGACTTCAACACTGAAGCTTTCTTT
CATSADFNTEAFF
>TRBJ2-1|.|TRBD2|TRBV10-2
TGCGCCAGCAGGGACACCGGGACTAGCGGGAGTAATGAGCAGTTCTTC
CASRDTGTSGSNEQFF
>TRBJ2-1|.|TRBD2|TRBV7-9
TGTGCCAGCAGCACCGGACTAGCGAAGCATGAGCAGTTCTTC
CASSTGLAKHEQFF
>TRBJ2-3|once|TRBD1|TRBV7-9
TGTGCCAGCAGCTCCCGGGACAGGAGGATGGATACGCAGTATTTT
CASSSRDRRMDTQYF
>TRBJ1-1|.|TRBD1|TRBV5-1
TGCGCCAGCAGCTGGGACAGGGCTCGAGGCACTGAAGCTTTCTTT
CASSWDRARGTEAFF
>TRBJ2-7|few|.|TRBV5-8
TGTGCCAGCAGCTTCCAGGTCTACGAGCAGTACTTC
CASSFQVYEQYF
>TRBJ2-7|.|.|TRBV20-1
TGCAGTGCTAACCGCGGGTACGAGCAGTACTTC
CSANRGYEQYF
>TRBJ2-1|.|TRBD2|TRBV7-8
TGTGCCAGCAGCCCCGAAGCGGGAGTGGTTAGGACCTACAATGAGCAGTTCTTC
CASSPEAGVVRTYNEQFF
>TRBJ2-1|.|TRBD2|TRBV4-3
TGCGCCAGCAGCCAAGATTATCTGCGGGAGGATGAGCAGTTCTTC
CASSQDYLREDEQFF
>TRBJ2-5|.|TRBD1|TRBV2
TGTGCCATCCGACAGGGGGAGACCCAGTACTTC
CAIRQGETQYF